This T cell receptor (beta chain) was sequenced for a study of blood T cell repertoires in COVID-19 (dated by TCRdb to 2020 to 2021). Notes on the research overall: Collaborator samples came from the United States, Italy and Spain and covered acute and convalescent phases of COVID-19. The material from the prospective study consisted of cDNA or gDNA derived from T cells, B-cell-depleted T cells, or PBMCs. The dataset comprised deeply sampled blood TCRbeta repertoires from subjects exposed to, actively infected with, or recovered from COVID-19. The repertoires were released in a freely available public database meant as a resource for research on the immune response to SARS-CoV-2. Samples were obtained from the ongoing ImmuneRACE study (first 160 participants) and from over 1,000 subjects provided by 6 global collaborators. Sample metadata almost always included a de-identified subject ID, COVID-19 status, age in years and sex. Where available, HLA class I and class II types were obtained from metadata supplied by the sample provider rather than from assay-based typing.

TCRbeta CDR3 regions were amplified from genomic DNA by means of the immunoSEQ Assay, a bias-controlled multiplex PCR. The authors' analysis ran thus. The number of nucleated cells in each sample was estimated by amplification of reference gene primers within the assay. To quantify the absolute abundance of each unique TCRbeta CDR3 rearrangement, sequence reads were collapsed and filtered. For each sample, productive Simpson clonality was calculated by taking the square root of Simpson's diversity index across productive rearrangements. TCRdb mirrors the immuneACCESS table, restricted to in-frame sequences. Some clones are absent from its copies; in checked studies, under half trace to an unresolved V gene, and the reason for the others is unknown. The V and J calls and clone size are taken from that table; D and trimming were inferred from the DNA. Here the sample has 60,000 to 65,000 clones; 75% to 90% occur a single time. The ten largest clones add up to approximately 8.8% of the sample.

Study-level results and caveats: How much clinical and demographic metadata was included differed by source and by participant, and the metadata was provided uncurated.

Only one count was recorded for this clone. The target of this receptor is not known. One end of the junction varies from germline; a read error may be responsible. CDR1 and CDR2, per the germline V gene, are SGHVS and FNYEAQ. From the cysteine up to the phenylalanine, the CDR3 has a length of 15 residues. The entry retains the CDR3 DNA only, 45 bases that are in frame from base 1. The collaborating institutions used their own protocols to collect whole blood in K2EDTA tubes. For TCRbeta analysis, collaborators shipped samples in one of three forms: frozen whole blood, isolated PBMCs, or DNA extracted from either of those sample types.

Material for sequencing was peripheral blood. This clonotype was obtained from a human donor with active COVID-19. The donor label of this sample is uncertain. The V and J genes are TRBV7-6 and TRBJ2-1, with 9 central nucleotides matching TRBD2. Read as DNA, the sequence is TGTGCCAGCAGCCTAGCGGGGCGGGGAGGCAATGAGCAGTTCTTC. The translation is CASSLAGRGGNEQFF.